This entry lists 13 T cell receptor beta chains sequenced from one sample in a study of OX40 agonist ivuxolimab in advanced cancers. Some clones are missing from TCRdb's copy, which holds only in-frame ones; the method was immunoSEQ multiplex PCR. The sample has about 64,000 clones; approximately 88% are singletons. The specimen comprised CD4+ or CD8+ T cells sorted from blood, sampled in a trial of the OX40 agonist ivuxolimab. These receptors originate from an adult with an advanced solid tumor such as melanoma, head and neck, liver or kidney cancer.

The chain couples TRBV29-1 to TRBJ2-3; no reliable D call. The CDR3 length is 14 residues. Trimming removed 4 bases from V and 3 bases from J, with 14 bases in between. Germline V lookup: CDR1 SQVTM, CDR2 ANQGSEA. The CDR3 DNA sequence: TGCAGCGTTGTGATCCACCTCCGGACAGATACGCAGTATTTT. Protein sequence: CSVVIHLRTDTQYF.

This clone was observed a handful of times. The rearrangement links TRBV27 to TRBJ1-1; no firm D call. Looked up from germline, CDR1 is MNHEY and CDR2 is SMNVEV (reference sequence). V gave up 0 bases and J gave up 5 bases, with 4 bases separating them. The CDR3 loop spans 12 amino acids. CDR3 DNA: TGTGCCAGCAGTTTATCTTCAACTGAAGCTTTCTTT. This translates into CASSLSSTEAFF.

V and J are TRBV21-1 and TRBJ2-7. TRBV21-1 is classified as a pseudogene. The CDR3 extends over 14 amino acids. CDR3 sequence: CASSHFHRTYEQYF. In DNA, the CDR3 is TGTGCCAGCAGCCATTTCCACCGAACCTACGAGCAGTACTTC.

J is TRBJ2-7 and V is TRBV7-9; 7 bases fit TRBD2. The CDR3 extends over 15 amino acids. Germline V gene lookup returns CDR1 SEHNR and CDR2 FQNEAQ (reference sequence). Trimming at V came to 6 bases and at J to 1 base, leaving 9 bases not matched to a gene. The CDR3 nucleotides are TGTGCCAGCAGTAAAGGGAGGGATCAATCCTACGAGCAGTACTTC. Protein sequence: CASSKGRDQSYEQYF.

The CDR3 coding sequence is TGTGCCAGCCTCAAACTAGCGTCCACCGGGGAGCTGTTTTTT. It specifies CASLKLASTGELFF. V and J are TRBV28 and TRBJ2-2, with 7 bases lining up with TRBD2. Unmatched junction bases numbered 7, after V lost 8 bases and J lost 4 bases. Germline loops: CDR1 MDHEN, CDR2 SYDVKM. There are 14 residues in the CDR3.

The chain carries TRBV6-1 and TRBJ2-3, with D tentatively TRBD2 (6 bases). Trimming removed 3 bases from V and 3 bases from J, with 10 bases in between. Germline V gene lookup returns CDR1 MNHNS and CDR2 SASEGT. This CDR3 spans 14 amino acids. The CDR3 bases are TGTGCCAGCAGTGACCCCGGGACTACAGATACGCAGTATTTT. Translation gives CASSDPGTTDTQYF.

This chain links TRBV6-5 with TRBJ2-7; D might be TRBD1 (5 bases). This CDR3 contains 13 residues. CDR1 is MNHEY, CDR2 SVGAGI, per germline. V lost 6 bases, J lost 0 bases, and 9 bases lay in between. The CDR3 is CASRKTGSYEQYF. For the CDR3, the DNA is TGTGCCAGCAGAAAAACAGGCTCCTACGAGCAGTACTTC.

The chain uses TRBV29-1 and TRBJ1-1; unclear D gene. In germline, CDR1 is SQVTM, CDR2 ANQGSEA. With 5 bases removed from V and 0 bases from J, the gap between germline ends came to 7 bases. CDR3 length: 12 residues. DNA for the CDR3: TGCAGCGTTTACGGACTGAACACTGAAGCTTTCTTT. Its translation: CSVYGLNTEAFF.

V and J are TRBV7-9 and TRBJ2-1; D is uncertain. The CDR3 runs 12 residues. The V and J ends lost 4 bases and 4 bases respectively, with 5 bases between them. Germline CDR1 is SEHNR and CDR2 is FQNEAQ (reference sequence). CDR3 residues: CASSSQYNEQFF. In nucleotides, the CDR3 is TGTGCCAGCAGCTCACAGTACAATGAGCAGTTCTTC.

This clone was observed a single time. The chain recombines TRBV7-9 with TRBJ2-2; 10 bases are a match to TRBD2. Germline CDR1 is SEHNR and CDR2 is FQNEAQ (reference sequence). The CDR3 spans 15 residues. With 2 bases clipped from V and 3 bases from J, the junction kept 0 bases outside the gene matches. This chain's CDR3 is CASSLLAGDTGELFF. Here the CDR3 DNA reads TGTGCCAGCAGCTTACTAGCGGGAGACACCGGGGAGCTGTTTTTT.

The rearrangement joins TRBV30 to TRBJ2-7, with a tentative D call TRBD2 (6 bases). CDR1 is GTSNPN, CDR2 SVGIG, per germline (reference sequence). V was pared by 8 bases and J by 2 bases, with 19 bases between. The CDR3 covers 14 residues. The CDR3 bases are TGTGCCAGAGAGAGCCGGGGGACCCCCTACGAGCAGTACTTC. Translation gives CARESRGTPYEQYF.

The genes are TRBV2 and TRBJ2-6; D is unresolved. Between the trimmed V and J ends, which lost 5 bases and 0 bases, there was a span of 8 bases. CDR3 length: 15 residues. The germline CDR1 and CDR2 sequences are SNHLY and FYNNEI. CDR3 sequence (DNA): TGTGCCAGCAGTCAATGGGGCTCTGGGGCCAACGTCCTGACTTTC. It is translated as CASSQWGSGANVLTF.

This chain connects TRBV6-1 to TRBJ2-3, with 9 bases lining up with TRBD1. Germline CDR1 is MNHNS and CDR2 is SASEGT. V gave up 11 bases and J gave up 3 bases; unmatched junction bases: 6. This CDR3 spans 13 amino acids. The CDR3 nucleotides are TGTGCCGCTAAGGACAGGGGAACAGATACGCAGTATTTT. Amino acids: CAAKDRGTDTQYF.